Included here is one T cell receptor (beta chain) sequence, with context. No antigen is known for it. The V end was cut by 4 bases, the J end by 3 bases, with 13 bases between. CDR1 is SGHRS, CDR2 YFSETQ, per germline. The CDR3 length is 15 residues. The source of the sample is a study of T cell repertoires in cytomegalovirus infection. Study overall: Used in the study were CMV epitopes, some recently identified and HLA-C-restricted, others well-studied and HLA-B-restricted. Public TCR beta signature analysis indicated the presence of both CMV infection and matching HLA type. The study, taken as a whole, reports: CMV-specific TCR beta clonotypes restricted by HLA-C dominated the ex vivo response.

TCRdb passed the reads through MiXCR, listing each CDR3 protein once. The sample includes 550,000 to 700,000 distinct CDR3 sequences, about 40% of them seen just once. V and J are TRBV5-1 and TRBJ2-2; weak D call: TRBD1 (6 bases). The source of this sequence is a human donor in good health (CMV status not recorded). Some clones in this sample may be carry-over from other donors' samples. The sequencing used cultured PBMCs, collected from culture after CMV antigen stimulation. In nucleotides, the CDR3 is TGCGCCAGCAGCCCACAGGGAAAATACACCGGGGAGCTGTTTTTT. Protein: CASSPQGKYTGELFF. The complete variable domain, with remaining parts taken from reference TRBV5-1 and TRBJ2-2, reads KAGVTQTPRYLIKTRGQQVTLSCSPISGHRSVSWYQQTPGQGLQFLFEYFSETQRNKGNFPGRFSGRQFSNSRSEMNVSTLELGDSALYLCASSPQGKYTGELFFGEGSRLTVL.